These 22 T cell receptor beta chains originate from one sample sequenced in a study of T cell changes during pregnancy in multiple sclerosis. Here immunoSEQ multiplex PCR was the method, and the copy in TCRdb shows in-frame clones only, minus some. This sample has about 52,000 clones, with about 92% found just once. Sequencing used CD4+ T cells from peripheral blood mononuclear cells, obtained in the third trimester of pregnancy. All receptors derive from a female donor with multiple sclerosis, enrolled in a pregnancy study.

J is TRBJ2-5 and V is TRBV5-1, with D possibly being TRBD1 (5 bases). Trimming took off 4 bases at V and 2 bases at J, with 15 bases between the two ends. There are 15 residues in the CDR3. CDR1 and CDR2 from the germline V gene are SGHRS and YFSETQ. Here the CDR3 reads CASSLWIGVQETQYF. For the CDR3, the DNA is TGCGCCAGCAGCCTGTGGATAGGGGTACAAGAGACCCAGTACTTC.

The chain joins TRBV28 to TRBJ2-1; D possibly corresponds to TRBD2 (6 bases). CDR1 is MDHEN, CDR2 SYDVKM, per germline. The CDR3 runs 16 residues. Trimming left V 7 bases short and J 4 bases short, with 20 bases between. CDR3 in DNA: TGTGCCAGCACTCCCAATTTAGGGAGGCGGTACAATGAGCAGTTCTTC. Translated, it gives CASTPNLGRRYNEQFF.

V gene TRBV19 combines with J gene TRBJ2-7, with 8 bases identical to TRBD1. CDR1 LNHDA and CDR2 SQIVND come from the germline V gene (reference sequence). J was trimmed by 1 base and V by 4 bases; bases with no gene match: 3. The CDR3 length is 14 residues. This CDR3 is CASSTTGGSYEQYF. The CDR3 DNA follows: TGTGCCAGTAGTACCACAGGGGGTTCCTACGAGCAGTACTTC.

The rearrangement links TRBV15 to TRBJ2-6; D remains unclear. The CDR3 totals 13 residues. Trimming cost V 8 bases and J 2 bases, with 7 bases left between them. The germline V gene has CDR1 LNHNV and CDR2 YYDKDF (reference sequence). The CDR3 sequence: CATSEPGANVLTF. The DNA of the CDR3 is TGTGCCACCTCAGAACCTGGGGCCAACGTCCTGACTTTC.

The chain carries TRBV5-4 and TRBJ2-3; 8 bases are a match to TRBD1. The V and J ends lost 6 bases and 3 bases, in that order; junction bases with no gene match: 12. This CDR3 region has 16 residues. CDR1 and CDR2 from the germline V gene are SGHNT and YYREEE (reference sequence). The CDR3 region has the DNA TGTGCCAGCACCCGGGGGCAGGGGGCGGAAACAGATACGCAGTATTTT. Protein product: CASTRGQGAETDTQYF.

The chain links TRBV10-3 to TRBJ1-1; D is possibly TRBD1 (5 bases). Trimming removed 6 bases from V and 6 bases from J, with 14 bases in between. Germline CDR1 is ENHRY and CDR2 is SYGVKD. This CDR3 spans 13 amino acids. The CDR3 loop reads CAISYNWGSEAFF. For the CDR3, the DNA is TGTGCCATCAGCTACAATTGGGGCTCTGAAGCTTTCTTT.

The chain has TRBV5-4 and TRBJ2-5, with a possible D match to TRBD2 (5 bases). The germline gives CDR1 SGHNT, CDR2 YYREEE (reference sequence). The CDR3 is made up of 16 amino acids. Trimming pared 0 bases from V and 2 bases from J, leaving 14 bases between. Here the CDR3 reads CASSLGGPPGQETQYF. CDR3 DNA sequence: TGTGCCAGCAGCTTGGGAGGTCCCCCGGGGCAAGAGACCCAGTACTTC.

The J gene is TRBJ2-2, the V gene TRBV9; D ambiguous. CDR1 SGDLS and CDR2 YYNGEE come from the germline V gene. Trimming shortened V by 2 bases and J by 2 bases, and 7 bases separated the two germline ends. This CDR3 has 14 amino acids. For the CDR3, the DNA is TGTGCCAGCAGCGTGACAAGCAACACCGGGGAGCTGTTTTTT. Protein: CASSVTSNTGELFF. The full variable domain, in which reference TRBV9 and TRBJ2-2 provide the parts outside the CDR3, is DSGVTQTPKHLITATGQRVTLRCSPRSGDLSVYWYQQSLDQGLQFLIQYYNGEERAKGNILERFSAQQFPDLHSELNLSSLELGDSALYFCASSVTSNTGELFFGEGSRLTVL.

Concerning this clone: Other DNA sequences in the sample encode the same CDR3. This chain joins TRBV6-1 and TRBJ1-4, with 7 nucleotides matching TRBD1. The CDR3 contains 16 residues. Germline assignment: CDR1 MNHNS and CDR2 SASEGT. With 0 bases clipped from V and 4 bases from J, the junction kept 5 bases outside the gene matches. The CDR3 is CASSEAGTALNEKLFF. The CDR3 DNA reads as TGTGCCAGCAGTGAAGCTGGGACAGCGCTTAATGAAAAACTGTTTTTT.

The sample holds a few counts of this clone. This chain uses TRBV19 with TRBJ1-2, with 8 bases lining up with TRBD1. After removal of 2 bases from V and 8 bases from J, the junction contained 10 bases not matched to a gene. This CDR3 comprises 15 residues. Germline CDR1 reads LNHDA; CDR2 reads SQIVND (reference sequence). The CDR3 here is CASSISAGGSWGYTF. The CDR3 coding sequence is TGTGCCAGTAGTATATCGGCAGGGGGCTCGTGGGGCTACACCTTC.

This chain joins TRBV10-3 and TRBJ1-1; D possibly corresponds to TRBD1 (6 bases). The length of the CDR3 is 16 residues. The V end was cut by 3 bases, the J end by 0 bases, with 14 bases between. Germline assignment: CDR1 ENHRY and CDR2 SYGVKD. CDR3 sequence reads: CAISDLGQPLNTEAFF. CDR3 DNA sequence: TGTGCCATCAGTGATTTAGGACAGCCTTTGAACACTGAAGCTTTCTTT.

The gene calls are TRBV28 and TRBJ1-5; D uncertain. Per germline, CDR1 MDHEN and CDR2 SYDVKM. The V and J ends lost 2 bases and 5 bases respectively, with 10 bases between them. CDR3 size: 14 residues. For the CDR3, the DNA is TGTGCCAGCAGTTTAGAGGGTTTATATCAGCCCCAGCATTTT. This gives the protein CASSLEGLYQPQHF.

DNA for the CDR3: TGTGCCAGCAGTTTAGGGGGAGGGACCTCCTACGAGCAGTACTTC. Protein sequence: CASSLGGGTSYEQYF. The chain is built from TRBV28 and TRBJ2-7; 7 nucleotides align to TRBD2. Germline V lookup: CDR1 MDHEN, CDR2 SYDVKM. This CDR3 has 15 amino acids. Unmatched junction bases numbered 4, after V lost 2 bases and J lost 0 bases.

The rearrangement joins TRBV7-8 to TRBJ1-1; 9 nucleotides line up with TRBD1. The length of the CDR3 is 14 residues. CDR1 SGHVS and CDR2 FQNEAQ come from the germline V gene. V shed 5 bases, J shed 5 bases, and the junction held 6 bases outside the gene matches. Here the CDR3 reads CASSVDRGGTEAFF. For the CDR3, the DNA is TGTGCCAGCAGCGTAGACAGGGGGGGGACTGAAGCTTTCTTT. Full variable domain (outside the CDR3, taken from reference TRBV7-8 and TRBJ1-1): GAGVSQSPRYKVAKRGQDVALRCDPISGHVSLFWYQQALGQGPEFLTYFQNEAQLDKSGLPSDRFFAERPEGSVSTLKIQRTQQEDSAVYLCASSVDRGGTEAFFGQGTRLTVV.

The chain combines TRBV9 with TRBJ2-7; D not resolved. Germline CDR1 and CDR2: SGDLS and YYNGEE. The V end lost 0 bases, the J end lost 6 bases, and 10 bases lay between the germline ends. The CDR3 is made up of 13 amino acids. CDR3 in amino acids: CASSVGAAREQYF. The CDR3 DNA sequence: TGTGCCAGCAGCGTAGGGGCCGCCCGCGAGCAGTACTTC.

V is TRBV18 and J is TRBJ1-1, with D unresolved. CDR3 length equals 15 residues. Trimming left V 2 bases short and J 2 bases short, with 12 bases between. CDR1 and CDR2 from the germline V gene are KGHSH and LQKENI. CDR3 DNA: TGTGCCAGCTCACCAATCCGTGACATCAACACTGAAGCTTTCTTT. Translating gives CASSPIRDINTEAFF.

This clone was counted a single time. V is TRBV30 and J is TRBJ2-1; possible D gene TRBD1, 5 bases. This CDR3 has 11 residues. The V gene's germline CDR1 is GTSNPN and CDR2 SVGIG (reference sequence). V was shortened by 5 bases and J by 6 bases, with 8 bases between the two germline ends. The CDR3 sequence: CAWGQGNEQFF. Here the CDR3 DNA reads TGTGCCTGGGGCCAGGGCAATGAGCAGTTCTTC.

This clone showed up just a few times. The rearrangement links TRBV7-3 to TRBJ2-1; D may be TRBD2 (6 bases). V lost 5 bases, J lost 10 bases, and 18 bases lay in between. The CDR3 consists of 14 residues. Germline V gene sequence: CDR1 SGHTA, CDR2 FQGTGA. CDR3 DNA sequence: TGTGCCAGCAGCCCCTCACTAGCCCCAGGGGAGCAGTTCTTC. This encodes CASSPSLAPGEQFF.

The J gene is TRBJ1-1, the V gene TRBV4-2; 7 bases match TRBD1. Germline V gene lookup returns CDR1 LGHNA and CDR2 YNFKEQ. The CDR3 is 13 amino acids. The trim removed 4 bases at V and 11 bases at J, leaving 10 bases unmatched. This CDR3 is CASSPTTGRGAFF. The DNA for the CDR3 is TGTGCCAGCAGCCCCACGACTGGCAGGGGGGCTTTCTTT.

This chain links TRBV19 with TRBJ2-2; unclear D gene. Per germline, CDR1 LNHDA and CDR2 SQIVND (reference sequence). The CDR3 is 15 amino acids. Trimming pared 0 bases from V and 8 bases from J, leaving 13 bases between. Here the CDR3 reads CASSIDRRGSGELFF. DNA for the CDR3: TGTGCCAGTAGTATAGATCGCCGAGGTTCGGGGGAGCTGTTTTTT.

The chain carries TRBV19 and TRBJ2-2; 8 bases line up with TRBD1. This CDR3 is built from 16 residues. J gave up 1 base and V 6 bases, and 7 bases lay outside the gene matches. Germline V gives CDR1 LNHDA, CDR2 SQIVND (reference sequence). The chain's CDR3 is CASSPGTGGNTGELFF. DNA for the CDR3: TGTGCCAGTAGCCCGGGGACAGGTGGGAACACCGGGGAGCTGTTTTTT.

The chain employs TRBV6-1 and TRBJ2-7, with D tentatively TRBD1 (5 bases). The germline gives CDR1 MNHNS, CDR2 SASEGT. Trimming shortened V by 8 bases and J by 0 bases, and 11 bases separated the two germline ends. This CDR3 region has 13 residues. The CDR3 sequence: CASYPQGSYEQYF. The CDR3 DNA follows: TGTGCCAGCTACCCGCAGGGCTCCTACGAGCAGTACTTC.